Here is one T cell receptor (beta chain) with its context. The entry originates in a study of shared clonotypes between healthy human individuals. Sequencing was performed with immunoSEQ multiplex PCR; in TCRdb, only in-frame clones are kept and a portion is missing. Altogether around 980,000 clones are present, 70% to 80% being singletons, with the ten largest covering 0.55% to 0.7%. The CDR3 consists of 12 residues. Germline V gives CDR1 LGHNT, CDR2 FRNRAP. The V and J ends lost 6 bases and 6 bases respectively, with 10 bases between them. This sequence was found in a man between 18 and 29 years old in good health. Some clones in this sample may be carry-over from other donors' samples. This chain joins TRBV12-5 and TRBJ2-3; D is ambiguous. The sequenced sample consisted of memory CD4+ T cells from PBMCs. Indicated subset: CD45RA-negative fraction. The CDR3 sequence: CASGAPGDTQYF. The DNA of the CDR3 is TGTGCTAGTGGCGCCCCAGGCGATACGCAGTATTTT.